These T cell receptor beta chains were read from a single sample in a study of monozygotic twins with inflammatory bowel disease. TCRdb reanalyzed the 5' RACE reads and collapses them to one entry per CDR3 protein, without DNA. The sample table includes over 350,000 distinct CDR3 sequences. Sequencing input: blood. Receptors were obtained from a human donor with ulcerative colitis or Crohn's disease, or a healthy co-twin of an affected twin (not recorded which). The CDR3 runs from the conserved cysteine through the conserved F or W.

v_call,j_call,cdr3_aa
TRBV20-1,TRBJ2-2,CSASRDRRNTGELFF
TRBV7-2,TRBJ2-7,CASSNPAIEQYF
TRBV9,TRBJ2-3,CASSVVDRESDTQYF
TRBV7-9,TRBJ2-2,CASAGRLTGNTGELFF
TRBV12-3/TRBV12-4,TRBJ1-5,CASSLVAGGKQPQHF
TRBV6-5,TRBJ2-7,CASSYSRVASTYEQYF
TRBV18,TRBJ1-1,CASSLQEGRGSEAFF
TRBV6-1,TRBJ2-1,CASRKAGTVTYNEQFF
TRBV28,TRBJ2-7,CASSLLASSSYEQYF
TRBV5-1,TRBJ2-7,CASSYNSASGEQYF
TRBV12-3/TRBV12-4,TRBJ1-2,CASRAQGFGYTF
TRBV20-1,TRBJ2-3,CSAHIRDTQYF
TRBV7-3,TRBJ2-3,CASSLSPIAGSSTDTQYF
TRBV5-1,TRBJ2-1,CASRDRVGNEQFF
TRBV2,TRBJ2-5,CAREDTNETQYF
TRBV7-2,TRBJ1-2,CASSLGSRGYGYTF
TRBV11-2,TRBJ2-3,CASSLGWGLTDTQYF
TRBV11-1,TRBJ2-7,CASSPGRLVSYEQYF
TRBV6-5,TRBJ1-2,CASSYSGPYYGYTF
TRBV6-5,TRBJ2-5,CASSYSGPNQETQYF
TRBV12-3/TRBV12-4,TRBJ2-3,CASSGDKTDTQYF
TRBV7-2,TRBJ2-7,CASSLGGTGFSYEQYF
TRBV11-1,TRBJ1-1,CASSSSTWTGNTEAFF
TRBV6-4,TRBJ1-1,CASSDSSGGRGRAFF
TRBV5-1,TRBJ2-1,CASSSGTGGYNEQFF
TRBV28,TRBJ1-6,CASIRGEGSPLHF
TRBV12-3/TRBV12-4,TRBJ1-6,CASRQGAGNSPLHF
TRBV9,TRBJ2-5,CASSSRLAGGPQETQYF
TRBV11-2,TRBJ1-4,CASSLRGQNNEKLFF
TRBV25-1,TRBJ2-7,CASSGGLGHLVYEQYF
TRBV6-2/TRBV6-3,TRBJ2-1,CASSRDTFYNEQFF
TRBV4-1,TRBJ1-4,CASSQEGRKMSATNEKLFF
TRBV29-1,TRBJ2-2,CSVYRPSNTGELFF
TRBV10-3,TRBJ2-1,CAIREPGLAVYNEQFF
TRBV7-8,TRBJ2-3,CASSLVHGQDTDTQYF
TRBV7-9,TRBJ2-1,CASRSVAGDYNEQFF
TRBV12-3/TRBV12-4,TRBJ1-2,CASTWGDYGYTF
TRBV3-1,TRBJ2-7,CASSRFGQAGRGDYYEQYF
TRBV7-9,TRBJ2-7,CASSIRGGQGLHEQYF
TRBV24-1,TRBJ2-3,CATSGVAGGTDTQYF
TRBV24-1,TRBJ2-5,CATSDPAGGRLKETQYF
TRBV24-1,TRBJ2-1,CATSDQTGDRGREQFF
TRBV7-9,TRBJ1-1,CASSLDRGHIKNTEAFF
TRBV6-1,TRBJ2-7,CASSWTGGRSEQYF
TRBV7-9,TRBJ1-1,CASSLLAGEAFF
TRBV5-4,TRBJ2-7,CASSLGMGQSEQYF
TRBV19,TRBJ2-7,CASSRDRATYEQYF
TRBV7-2,TRBJ2-5,CASSLVGERSETQYF
TRBV7-2,TRBJ2-2,CASSLEGARDTGELFF
TRBV6-5,TRBJ1-5,CASSLQGYGNQPQHF